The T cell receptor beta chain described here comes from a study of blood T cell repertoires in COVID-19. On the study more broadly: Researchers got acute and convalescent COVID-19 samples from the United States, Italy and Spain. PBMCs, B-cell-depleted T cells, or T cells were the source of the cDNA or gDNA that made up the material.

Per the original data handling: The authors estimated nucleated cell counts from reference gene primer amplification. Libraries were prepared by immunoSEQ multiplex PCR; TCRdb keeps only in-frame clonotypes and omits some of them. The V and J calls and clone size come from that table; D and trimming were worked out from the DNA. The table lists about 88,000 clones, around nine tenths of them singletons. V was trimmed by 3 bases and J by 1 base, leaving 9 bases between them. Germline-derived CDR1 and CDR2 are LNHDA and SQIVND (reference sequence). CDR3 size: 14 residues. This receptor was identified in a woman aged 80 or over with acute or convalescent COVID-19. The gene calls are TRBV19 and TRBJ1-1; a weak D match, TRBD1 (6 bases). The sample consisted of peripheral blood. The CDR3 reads CASSIPRGNTEAFF. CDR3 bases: TGTGCCAGTAGTATCCCCAGGGGGAACACTGAAGCTTTCTTT.